This T cell receptor beta chain was identified in a study of cytomegalovirus exposure and HLA in healthy donors. The germline V and J ends were trimmed by 4 bases and 3 bases, with 16 bases remaining between them. This CDR3 has 16 residues. The germline V gene has CDR1 SGHVS and CDR2 FNYEAQ. The PCR was carried out with 60 Vbeta primers and 13 Jbeta primers. Measured with immunoSEQ multiplex PCR; TCRdb has only the in-frame clones, and not every one. The profile shows 150,000 to 250,000 clones, around 78% of them singletons. Sequencing was carried out using PBMCs. The TCR sequence derives from a man between 25 and 39 years old in good health and CMV-seronegative. The chain uses TRBV7-6 and TRBJ2-1; possibly TRBD2 for D (5 bases). The CDR3 sequence: CASSSKGLRHYNEQFF. The CDR3, as DNA: TGTGCCAGCAGCTCAAAAGGACTGAGACACTACAATGAGCAGTTCTTC.